The 18 T cell receptor beta chains below come from one sample, sequenced in a study of T cell responses to AZD1222 COVID-19 vaccine. TCRdb's copy holds only in-frame clones and misses some; the assay was immunoSEQ multiplex PCR. The sample carries over 130,000 clones, 92% recorded once. Sequenced material: peripheral blood, taken 28 days after the second AZD1222 dose. The receptors derive from an adult who received the AZD1222 COVID-19 vaccine.

This clone was counted a single time. The V gene is TRBV30, the J gene TRBJ1-2; possibly TRBD1 for D (5 bases). From germline, CDR1 is GTSNPN and CDR2 SVGIG (reference sequence). The CDR3 is made up of 14 amino acids. Deletions cut 0 bases from V and 4 bases from J, with 12 bases between. The CDR3 sequence: CAWSVLGLGYGYTF. In DNA, the CDR3 is TGTGCCTGGAGTGTACTGGGGCTCGGCTATGGCTACACCTTC.

V usage is TRBV27 and J usage is TRBJ2-2; maybe TRBD2 (6 bases). Trimming took 3 bases from V and 7 from J, leaving 9 bases between them. In germline, CDR1 is MNHEY, CDR2 SMNVEV (reference sequence). The CDR3 length is 13 residues. Here the CDR3 reads CASSLGGVGELFF. The DNA of the CDR3 is TGTGCCAGCAGTTTGGGGGGTGTCGGGGAGCTGTTTTTT.

The chain is built from TRBV19 and TRBJ1-4; weak D call: TRBD1 (6 bases). The CDR3 is 15 amino acids. CDR1 is LNHDA, CDR2 SQIVND, per germline (reference sequence). V lost 9 bases and J 0 bases, leaving 14 bases between the germline ends. Here the CDR3 reads CASTQGSATNEKLFF. The CDR3 DNA reads TGTGCCAGCACACAGGGCTCCGCAACTAATGAAAAACTGTTTTTT.

The chain combines TRBV27 with TRBJ2-2, with a weak D call TRBD2 (5 bases). V was clipped by 3 bases and J by 8 bases, with 19 bases between them. The CDR3 extends over 16 amino acids. CDR1 and CDR2 (germline): MNHEY, SMNVEV (reference sequence). In DNA form, the CDR3 reads TGTGCCAGCAGTTTTCCAGCGGACGCTGTCGGGGGGGAGCTGTTTTTT. Amino acids: CASSFPADAVGGELFF.

The chain joins TRBV19 to TRBJ1-2; D may be TRBD1 (5 bases). The CDR3 runs 12 residues. Germline V CDR1 and CDR2: LNHDA, SQIVND (reference sequence). Trimming shortened V by 5 bases and J by 8 bases, and 12 bases separated the two germline ends. The CDR3 region has the DNA TGTGCCAGTAGTCCAAACAGGTACGGCTACACCTTC. This sequence encodes CASSPNRYGYTF.

The chain links TRBV11-2 to TRBJ2-5; tentative D call: TRBD2 (5 bases). Looked up from germline, CDR1 is SGHAT and CDR2 is FQNNGV. This CDR3 is built from 14 residues. V lost 1 base and J lost 5, with 11 bases in between. The CDR3 DNA sequence: TGTGCCAGCAGCTTAGGCCAGAGGAGGGAGACCCAGTACTTC. Translated, it gives CASSLGQRRETQYF.

This rearrangement joins TRBV7-2 to TRBJ2-7; D call uncertain. The CDR3 loop spans 11 amino acids. CDR1 SGHTA and CDR2 FQGNSA come from the germline V gene. V was trimmed by 3 bases and J by 3 bases, leaving 3 bases between them. Here the CDR3 reads CASSFLYEQYF. The CDR3 DNA reads as TGTGCCAGCAGCTTCCTCTACGAGCAGTACTTC.

The chain has TRBV2 and TRBJ2-3; no reliable D call. Trimming removed 7 bases at V and 0 bases at J, with 11 bases between. CDR1 is SNHLY and CDR2 is FYNNEI in the germline V gene. This CDR3 comprises 14 residues. CDR3 protein: CASMFSWSTDTQYF. Written as DNA, the CDR3 is TGTGCCAGCATGTTTTCTTGGAGCACAGATACGCAGTATTTT.

This chain uses TRBV7-2 with TRBJ1-1; D is uncertain. Germline V gene lookup returns CDR1 SGHTA and CDR2 FQGNSA. The V end lost 5 bases, the J end lost 3 bases, and 16 bases lay between the germline ends. This CDR3 has 15 residues. CDR3 coding DNA: TGTGCCAGCAGCCCGGTCGTCGGAAGGGACACTGAAGCTTTCTTT. Its protein product is CASSPVVGRDTEAFF. Full variable domain (missing parts from reference TRBV7-2 and TRBJ1-1): GAGVSQSPSNKVTEKGKDVELRCDPISGHTALYWYRQSLGQGLEFLIYFQGNSAPDKSGLPSDRFSAERTGGSVSTLTIQRTQQEDSAVYLCASSPVVGRDTEAFFGQGTRLTVV.

This clone appeared a single time. The chain recombines TRBV6-5 with TRBJ1-2; D not certain. In germline, CDR1 is MNHEY, CDR2 SVGAGI. This CDR3 has 13 residues. The V and J ends lost 4 bases and 4 bases respectively, with 10 bases between them. The CDR3 bases are TGTGCCAGCAGTTTCGTGCTGGGCTATGGCTACACCTTC. Its protein product is CASSFVLGYGYTF.

V gene TRBV4-1 combines with J gene TRBJ1-5, with no clear D. Germline CDR1 MGHRA, CDR2 YSYEKL. Trimming pared 1 base from V and 2 bases from J, leaving 15 bases between. The CDR3 is made up of 17 amino acids. The CDR3, as DNA: TGCGCCAGCAGCCAAGGTGGTGGGCGAAAGGGCAATCAGCCCCAGCATTTT. Translated, it gives CASSQGGGRKGNQPQHF.

V and J are TRBV5-5 and TRBJ2-2; D is uncertain. The V end lost 0 bases, the J end lost 5 bases, and 2 bases lay between the germline ends. The CDR3 is made up of 12 amino acids. Germline V gene sequence: CDR1 SGHKS, CDR2 YYEKEE (reference sequence). CDR3 nucleotide sequence: TGTGCCAGCAGCTTGGAGACCGGGGAGCTGTTTTTT. Amino acids: CASSLETGELFF.

The genes are TRBV28 and TRBJ2-7; no reliable D call. Looked up from germline, CDR1 is MDHEN and CDR2 is SYDVKM. This CDR3 contains 15 residues. The V end was cut by 8 bases, the J end by 3 bases, with 20 bases between. The DNA for the CDR3 is TGTGCCAGCCTTCGACCGGTGGGATCCCACTACGAGCAGTACTTC. It yields the protein CASLRPVGSHYEQYF.

The chain uses TRBV28 and TRBJ2-7; no reliable D call. The CDR3 spans 13 residues. CDR1 and CDR2 (germline): MDHEN, SYDVKM. The germline V and J ends were trimmed by 7 bases and 1 base, with 11 bases remaining between them. CDR3 residues: CASTDYGSYEQYF. CDR3 sequence (DNA): TGTGCCAGCACCGATTATGGATCCTACGAGCAGTACTTC.

This chain uses TRBV5-6 with TRBJ2-7; D ambiguous. V lost 0 bases, J lost 2 bases, and 6 bases lay in between. Germline CDR1 reads SGHDT; CDR2 reads YYEEEE. The CDR3 is made up of 13 amino acids. The CDR3 nucleotides are TGTGCCAGCAGCTTGGAGAGCACCTACGAGCAGTACTTC. Protein: CASSLESTYEQYF.

V usage is TRBV3-1 (or the pseudogene TRBV3-2) and J usage is TRBJ2-1; TRBD2 agrees at 8 bases. Germline CDR1 LGHDT, CDR2 YNNKEL (reference sequence). V gave up 1 base and J gave up 7 bases; unmatched junction bases: 12. This CDR3 has 17 residues. The CDR3 here is CASSQARIWPSGNEQFF. The CDR3 DNA sequence: TGTGCCAGCAGCCAAGCTCGGATTTGGCCTAGCGGGAATGAGCAGTTCTTC.

V gene TRBV6-4 combines with J gene TRBJ1-5; no firm D call. V was trimmed by 5 bases and J by 5 bases, leaving 16 bases between them. The CDR3 has 15 amino acids. Germline CDR1 is MRHNA and CDR2 is SNTAGT. The CDR3 DNA is TGTGCCAGCAGTAGAGAGAACCGGAATGATCAGCCCCAGCATTTT. Translated: CASSRENRNDQPQHF.

In nucleotides, the CDR3 is TGTGCCACCAGTGATGGGGGGAGGGAGCAGTACTTC. Protein product: CATSDGGREQYF. This sequence joins TRBV24-1 and TRBJ2-7, with D possibly being TRBD2 (6 bases). This CDR3 comprises 12 residues. V dropped 3 bases and J dropped 7 bases, with 9 bases sitting between them. Germline V CDR1 and CDR2: KGHDR, SFDVKD.